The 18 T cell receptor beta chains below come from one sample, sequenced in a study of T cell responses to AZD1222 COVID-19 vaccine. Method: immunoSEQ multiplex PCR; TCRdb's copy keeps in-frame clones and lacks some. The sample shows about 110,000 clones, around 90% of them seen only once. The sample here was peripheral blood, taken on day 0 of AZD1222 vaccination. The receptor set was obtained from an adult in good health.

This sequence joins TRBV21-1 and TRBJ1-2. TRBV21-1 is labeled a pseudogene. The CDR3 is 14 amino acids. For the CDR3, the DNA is TGTGCCAGCAGCAAACAAGGAGGACGCTATGGCTACACCTTC. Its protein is CASSKQGGRYGYTF.

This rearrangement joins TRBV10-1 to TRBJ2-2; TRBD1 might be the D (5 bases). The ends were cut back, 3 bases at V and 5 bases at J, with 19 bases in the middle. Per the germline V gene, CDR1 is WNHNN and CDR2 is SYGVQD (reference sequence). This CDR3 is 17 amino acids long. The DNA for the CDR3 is TGCGCCAGCAGTGACCCAAGCCTGGGGCAGAAGACCGGGGAGCTGTTTTTT. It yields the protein CASSDPSLGQKTGELFF.

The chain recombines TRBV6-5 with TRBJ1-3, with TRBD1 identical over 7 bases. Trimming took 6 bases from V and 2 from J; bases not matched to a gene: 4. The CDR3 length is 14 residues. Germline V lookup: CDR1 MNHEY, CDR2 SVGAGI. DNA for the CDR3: TGTGCCAGCAGATTACAGGGGACTGGAAACACCATATATTTT. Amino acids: CASRLQGTGNTIYF.

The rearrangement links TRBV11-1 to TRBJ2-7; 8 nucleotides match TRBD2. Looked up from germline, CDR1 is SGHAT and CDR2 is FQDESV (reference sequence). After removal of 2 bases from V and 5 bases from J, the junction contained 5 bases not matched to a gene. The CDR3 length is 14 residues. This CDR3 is CASSLIQRENEQYF. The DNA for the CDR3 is TGTGCCAGCAGCTTAATCCAGCGGGAGAACGAGCAGTACTTC.

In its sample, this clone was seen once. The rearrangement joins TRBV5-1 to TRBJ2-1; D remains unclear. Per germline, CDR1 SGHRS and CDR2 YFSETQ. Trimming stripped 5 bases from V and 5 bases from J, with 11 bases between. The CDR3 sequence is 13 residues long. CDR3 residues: CASRPDGDNEQFF. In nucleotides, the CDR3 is TGCGCCAGCAGACCGGACGGAGACAATGAGCAGTTCTTC.

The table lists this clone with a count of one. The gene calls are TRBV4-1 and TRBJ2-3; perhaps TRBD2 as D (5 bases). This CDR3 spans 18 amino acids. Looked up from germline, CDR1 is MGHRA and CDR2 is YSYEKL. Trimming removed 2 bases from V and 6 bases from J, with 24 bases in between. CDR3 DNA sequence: TGCGCCAGCAGCCAACGGCGAAGCGGCTCTTCTCGAGCGGATACGCAGTATTTT. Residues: CASSQRRSGSSRADTQYF.

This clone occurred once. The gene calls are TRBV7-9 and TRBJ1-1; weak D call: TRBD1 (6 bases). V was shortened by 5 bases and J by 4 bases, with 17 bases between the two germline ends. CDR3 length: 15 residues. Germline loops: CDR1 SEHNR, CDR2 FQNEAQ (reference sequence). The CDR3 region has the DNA TGTGCCAGCAGCCCGGGACATCAAAGGGGCACTGAAGCTTTCTTT. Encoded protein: CASSPGHQRGTEAFF.

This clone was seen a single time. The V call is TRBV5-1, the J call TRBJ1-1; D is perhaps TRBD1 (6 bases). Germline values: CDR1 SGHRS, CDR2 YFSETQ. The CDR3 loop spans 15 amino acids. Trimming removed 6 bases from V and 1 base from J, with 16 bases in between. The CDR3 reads CASTQLQGGNTEAFF. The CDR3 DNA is TGCGCCAGCACCCAATTACAGGGCGGGAACACTGAAGCTTTCTTT.

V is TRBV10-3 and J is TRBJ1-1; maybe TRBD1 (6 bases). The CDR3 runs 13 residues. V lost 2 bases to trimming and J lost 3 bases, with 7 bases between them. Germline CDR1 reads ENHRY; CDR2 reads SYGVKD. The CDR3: CAISETGYTEAFF. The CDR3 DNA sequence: TGTGCCATCAGTGAGACAGGGTACACTGAAGCTTTCTTT.

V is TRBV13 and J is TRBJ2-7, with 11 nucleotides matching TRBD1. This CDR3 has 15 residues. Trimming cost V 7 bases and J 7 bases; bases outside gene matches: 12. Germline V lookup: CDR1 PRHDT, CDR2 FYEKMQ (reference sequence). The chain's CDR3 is CASNHRTGGAEEQYF. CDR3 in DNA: TGTGCCAGCAACCACAGGACAGGGGGCGCGGAAGAGCAGTACTTC.

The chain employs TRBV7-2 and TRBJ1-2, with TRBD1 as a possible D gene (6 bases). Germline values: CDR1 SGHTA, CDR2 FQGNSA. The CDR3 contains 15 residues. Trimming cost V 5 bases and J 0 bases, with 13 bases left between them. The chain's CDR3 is CASSVTDSPNYGYTF. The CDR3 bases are TGTGCCAGCAGCGTCACGGACAGCCCTAACTATGGCTACACCTTC. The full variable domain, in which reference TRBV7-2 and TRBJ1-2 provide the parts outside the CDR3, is GAGVSQSPSNKVTEKGKDVELRCDPISGHTALYWYRQSLGQGLEFLIYFQGNSAPDKSGLPSDRFSAERTGGSVSTLTIQRTQQEDSAVYLCASSVTDSPNYGYTFGSGTRLTVV.

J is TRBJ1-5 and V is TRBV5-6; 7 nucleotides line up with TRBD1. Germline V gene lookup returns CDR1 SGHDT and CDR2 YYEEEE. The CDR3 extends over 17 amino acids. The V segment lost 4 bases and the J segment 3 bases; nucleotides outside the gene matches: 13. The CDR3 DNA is TGTGCCAGCAGCGAACTAGCAAGACAGGGTGCCAATCAGCCCCAGCATTTT. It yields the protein CASSELARQGANQPQHF.

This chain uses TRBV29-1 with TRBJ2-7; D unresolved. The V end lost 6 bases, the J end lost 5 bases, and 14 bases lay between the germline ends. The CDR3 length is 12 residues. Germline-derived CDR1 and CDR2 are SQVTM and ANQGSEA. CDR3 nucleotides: TGCAGCGTGACCCTTCGAGTGGACGAGCAGTACTTC. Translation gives CSVTLRVDEQYF.

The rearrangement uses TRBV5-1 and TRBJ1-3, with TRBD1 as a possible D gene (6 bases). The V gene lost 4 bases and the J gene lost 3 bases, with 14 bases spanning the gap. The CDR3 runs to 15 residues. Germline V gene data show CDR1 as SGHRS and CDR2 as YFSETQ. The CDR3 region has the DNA TGCGCCAGCAGCCCCGGGGACAATAATGGAAACACCATATATTTT. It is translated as CASSPGDNNGNTIYF.

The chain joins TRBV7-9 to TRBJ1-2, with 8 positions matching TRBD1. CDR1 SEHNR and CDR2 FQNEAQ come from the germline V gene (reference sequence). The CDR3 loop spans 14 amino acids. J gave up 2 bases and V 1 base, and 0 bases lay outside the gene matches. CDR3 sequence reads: CASSLGTGNYGYTF. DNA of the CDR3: TGTGCCAGCAGCTTAGGGACAGGGAACTATGGCTACACCTTC.

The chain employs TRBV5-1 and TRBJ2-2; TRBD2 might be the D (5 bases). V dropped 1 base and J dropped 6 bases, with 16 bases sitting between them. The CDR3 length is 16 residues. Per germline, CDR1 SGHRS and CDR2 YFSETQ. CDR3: CASSLFIGMVSGELFF. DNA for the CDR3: TGCGCCAGCAGCTTGTTTATCGGGATGGTGTCCGGGGAGCTGTTTTTT.

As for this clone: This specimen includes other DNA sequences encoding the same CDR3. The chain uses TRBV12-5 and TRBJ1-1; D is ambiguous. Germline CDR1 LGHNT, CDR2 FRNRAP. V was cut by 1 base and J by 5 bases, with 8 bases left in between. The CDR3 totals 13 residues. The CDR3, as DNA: TGTGCTAGTGGTTTGGGGGGTGGGACTGAAGCTTTCTTT. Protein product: CASGLGGGTEAFF.

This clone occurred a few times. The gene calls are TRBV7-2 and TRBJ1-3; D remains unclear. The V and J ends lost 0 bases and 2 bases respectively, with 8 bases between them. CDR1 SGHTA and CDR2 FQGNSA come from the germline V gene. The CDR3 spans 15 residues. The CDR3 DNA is TGTGCCAGCAGCTTAGCGGTTGGGGCTGGAAACACCATATATTTT. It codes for CASSLAVGAGNTIYF.